This TCR beta chain was captured by sequencing in a study of shared clonotypes between healthy human individuals (dated by TCRdb to 2020 to 2021). Notes on the research overall: The cohort included a few men and a couple of women between 18 and 49 years of age. For each donor, CD4 naive and CD4 memory were each given three plates, CD8 naive was given two plates, and CD8 memory was given one plate. To estimate repertoire size and how much clonotypes are shared between individuals, the study performed deep sequencing of blood TCR repertoires from roughly five healthy adults. Different laboratories and diverse techniques were used to prepare libraries and sequence TCR repertoires, to increase sequencing depth and limit assay-specific biases. Each donor's leukapheresis produced roughly between roughly 0.94 and 9.5 billion PBMCs.

The donors were healthy, HIV-negative adults with no recently reported acute infections or vaccinations. Every donor was a Caucasian adult living in Nashville, Tennessee, USA. CD4+ T cells were enriched by magnetic negative selection, after which naive cells were positively selected on CD45RA and the negative fraction was taken as the memory subset. Blood was obtained by leukapheresis, after which PBMCs were separated by Ficoll-Histopaque density gradient centrifugation and cryopreserved in liquid nitrogen vapor phase. Analytical flow cytometry was used to check the purity and quantity of each magnetically sorted T cell population. Genomic DNA was isolated from each sorted fraction and quantified by UV absorbance on a Nanodrop 2000c. Summary of the overall study and its limitations: Rarefaction of sorted-subset datasets indicated incomplete sequencing despite the large sequencing depth. Compared with non-shared clonotypes, clonotypes shared by all four sorted-subset donors had higher generation probabilities. Naive subsets generally had larger estimated clonotype richness than memory subsets did. Because the study included only a small number of donors, the genetic and exposure-history diversity represented was limited. Pairwise subsampling led to the expectation that sequencing depth would affect the degree of clonotype sharing among donors. Approximately 5% of naive CD4, 3.5% of naive CD8, around 2.3% of memory CD4, and approximately 0.4% of memory CD8 clonotypes were shared across several donors. Sampling was restricted to blood, and TCR repertoires in tissue are likely to differ from TCR repertoires in blood.

Using the deep immunoSEQ assay, multiplex PCR amplified TCR CDR3 regions from genomic DNA. Extracted genomic DNA from each cell subset was spread evenly across all wells of several immunoSEQ 96-well plates, with each plate serving as a replicate. For sorted subsets, each replicate PCR was loaded with 200 ng genomic DNA, equivalent to roughly 30,000 T cell genomes. The purified libraries were quantified using a Qubit 3.0 fluorometer, sized with a Bioanalyzer 2100, and then quantified again using the KAPA Library Quantification kit. A separate single-read 150-cycle Illumina NextSeq 550 flow cell was used to sequence each immunoSEQ 96-well plate. Per the original workflow: Because the immunoSEQ output held only junctional sequences and lacked quality scores, the filtering could not match the filtering applied to full-length reads. To assign V/J genes and CDR3, sequences were annotated using PyIR, a Python wrapper for IgBLAST v1.9, with IMGT germline references. Any read was removed if the V/J assignment was weak (E-value above 1e-6), the CDR3 was missing, or the read contained stop codons, out-of-frame junctions, or ambiguous translated residues. V3J clonotypes were defined as sequences sharing an identical inferred V gene, J gene, and CDR3 amino acid sequence. The percentage overlap between two repertoires was calculated by dividing the number of shared unique clonotypes by the size of the smaller repertoire. Three approaches were used to assess repertoire richness: RTK rarefaction, the Chao1 estimator, and Recon v2.1 estimates of unobserved clonotypes. OLGA was used to compute generation probabilities for all TCRbeta clonotypes that the gDNA method yielded from a few donors. TCRdb's version of the immuneACCESS table is confined to in-frame rearrangements and falls short of the full clone set. An unresolved V gene accounts for under half of the shortfall where checked; the remainder is of unknown origin. That table is the source of V, J and clone size, and D and trimming were worked out from the DNA. Present in this sample are about 230,000 clones, about 65% of which were seen just once. The biggest ten clones account for 11% of the sample.

The trim is 3 bases for V and 4 bases for J, with a gap of 15 bases between the germline ends. Reading the germline V gene gives CDR1 LGHNA and CDR2 YSLEER. The CDR3 sequence holds 15 residues, the cysteine and phenylalanine included. Only the CDR3 DNA is retained, 45 bases long and in frame from the first base. A remark on this clone: Its antigen remains undetermined. No much larger clonotype is one base removed from it; base qualities were not supplied.

The chain joins TRBV4-3 to TRBJ1-2; the D gene assignment is ambiguous. The clonotype was recovered from a man aged 25 to 40 in good health. Sequenced: memory CD4+ T cells sorted from blood. The meaning of the sample's cell subset or site label: CD45RA-negative fraction. The CDR3 is CASSHPGRPSYGYTF. The nucleotide sequence is TGCGCCAGCAGCCACCCAGGAAGGCCTAGCTATGGCTACACCTTC.